A single sample is the source of the 24 T cell receptor beta chains below, sequenced in a study of glioma-infiltrating T cells after dendritic cell vaccination. TCRdb's copy holds only in-frame clones and misses some; the assay was immunoSEQ multiplex PCR. The data contain over 90,000 clones, over 65% of them seen just once; the ten biggest clones take up 2.5% to 3%. The material sequenced was blood, taken before dendritic cell vaccination. These receptors originate from a human donor with glioblastoma.

The J gene is TRBJ1-5, the V gene TRBV27; possible D gene TRBD1, 5 bases. Germline V gene lookup returns CDR1 MNHEY and CDR2 SMNVEV (reference sequence). The CDR3 contains 15 residues. Trimming pared 7 bases from V and 1 base from J, leaving 14 bases between. CDR3 nucleotides: TGTGCCAGCACCGCGGACATTTGGAGCAATCAGCCCCAGCATTTT. Protein product: CASTADIWSNQPQHF.

The chain has TRBV9 and TRBJ2-5, with 7 bases aligning to TRBD2. Germline lookup yields CDR1 SGDLS and CDR2 YYNGEE. The CDR3 loop spans 14 amino acids. J was trimmed by 4 bases and V by 4 bases; bases with no gene match: 7. CDR3 bases: TGTGCCAGCAGCTTGGGAGGGTTGAGAGAGACCCAGTACTTC. This codes for CASSLGGLRETQYF.

CDR3 bases: TGCGCCAGCAGCTTGCCTGGACTAAACACCGGGGAGCTGTTTTTT. Translating it yields CASSLPGLNTGELFF. The J gene is TRBJ2-2, the V gene TRBV5-1; possible D gene TRBD2, 6 bases. The CDR3 runs 15 residues. With 1 base removed from V and 2 bases from J, the gap between germline ends came to 9 bases. From germline, CDR1 is SGHRS and CDR2 YFSETQ.

This clone has a single count. The chain uses TRBV6-4 and TRBJ2-3; D gene ambiguous. CDR3 length: 14 residues. The germline V gene encodes CDR1 MRHNA and CDR2 SNTAGT. Trimming took 4 bases from V and 6 from J, leaving 14 bases between them. CDR3 protein: CASSVAAAMDTQYF. In DNA, the CDR3 is TGTGCCAGCAGTGTGGCGGCGGCTATGGATACGCAGTATTTT.

This chain connects TRBV28 to TRBJ1-2; 7 nucleotides agree with TRBD1. The ends lost 3 bases at V and 0 bases at J; junction bases unmatched: 10. CDR1 and CDR2 (germline): MDHEN, SYDVKM. CDR3 size: 17 residues. The CDR3 sequence is CASSFVTGSPPNYGYTF. CDR3 DNA sequence: TGTGCCAGCAGTTTCGTGACAGGGAGCCCACCTAACTATGGCTACACCTTC.

In this sample, this clone turned up a few times. This chain connects TRBV6-5 to TRBJ2-7; maybe TRBD2 (6 bases). The CDR3 consists of 11 residues. Germline CDR1 is MNHEY and CDR2 is SVGAGI. Deletions cut 10 bases from V and 2 bases from J, with 9 bases between. CDR3 bases: TGTGCCACCGGGACTCCCTACGAGCAGTACTTC. It encodes CATGTPYEQYF.

In this sample, this clone turned up many times. This chain uses TRBV5-6 with TRBJ2-2, with D unresolved. Trimming cost V 4 bases and J 4 bases, with 2 bases left between them. The germline gives CDR1 SGHDT, CDR2 YYEEEE. This CDR3 contains 11 residues. Written as DNA, the CDR3 is TGTGCCAGCAGCCGCACCGGGGAGCTGTTTTTT. It specifies CASSRTGELFF.

This clone was recorded only once. This chain connects TRBV7-9 to TRBJ2-2, with 7 nucleotides matching TRBD2. The V gene's germline CDR1 is SEHNR and CDR2 FQNEAQ (reference sequence). The CDR3 totals 17 residues. J was trimmed by 8 bases and V by 2 bases; bases with no gene match: 14. Here the CDR3 reads CASSLWETSPETGELFF. The CDR3 DNA follows: TGTGCCAGCAGCTTATGGGAGACTAGCCCTGAGACGGGGGAGCTGTTTTTT. Looking up the rest from reference TRBV7-9 and TRBJ2-2 gives the full variable domain: DTGVSQNPRHKITKRGQNVTFRCDPISEHNRLYWYRQTLGQGPEFLTYFQNEAQLEKSRLLSDRFSAERPKGSFSTLEIQRTEQGDSAMYLCASSLWETSPETGELFFGEGSRLTVL.

The V call is TRBV18, the J call TRBJ1-2; 7 nucleotides match TRBD1. From germline, CDR1 is KGHSH and CDR2 LQKENI. V shed 2 bases, J shed 4 bases, and the junction held 7 bases outside the gene matches. The CDR3 is 15 residues long. CDR3 coding DNA: TGTGCCAGCTCACCAGACAGGGAACTTCCCTATGGCTACACCTTC. The encoded protein is CASSPDRELPYGYTF.

As for this clone: The sample has other DNA sequences that encode this CDR3 too. The chain employs TRBV6-5 and TRBJ1-1; no clear D gene. Trimming stripped 2 bases from V and 5 bases from J, with 9 bases between. CDR1 MNHEY and CDR2 SVGAGI come from the germline V gene. This CDR3 spans 13 amino acids. Written as DNA, the CDR3 is TGTGCCAGCAGTTACGTGGGAGGTACTGAAGCTTTCTTT. This gives the protein CASSYVGGTEAFF.

This clone was found a few times. The V and J genes are TRBV5-4 and TRBJ2-7; 9 bases align to TRBD2. This CDR3 contains 16 residues. With 4 bases clipped from V and 2 bases from J, the junction kept 10 bases outside the gene matches. Germline-derived CDR1 and CDR2 are SGHNT and YYREEE (reference sequence). The CDR3 region has the DNA TGTGCCAGCAGCCAAGTCCAACTAGCGGGTACCTACGAGCAGTACTTC. Translating it yields CASSQVQLAGTYEQYF.

The chain links TRBV27 to TRBJ2-7; D might be TRBD1 (6 bases). Per the germline V gene, CDR1 is MNHEY and CDR2 is SMNVEV (reference sequence). V lost 6 bases and J 0 bases, leaving 12 bases between the germline ends. This CDR3 spans 14 amino acids. CDR3 in amino acids: CASRETGSSYEQYF. DNA of the CDR3: TGTGCCAGCAGGGAGACAGGAAGCTCCTACGAGCAGTACTTC.

The chain employs TRBV27 and TRBJ1-5; D is undetermined. The CDR3 contains 14 residues. Germline V gene lookup returns CDR1 MNHEY and CDR2 SMNVEV (reference sequence). Trimming took off 0 bases at V and 6 bases at J, with 9 bases between the two ends. DNA for the CDR3: TGTGCCAGCAGTTTATCGTCCGGGAGTCAGCCCCAGCATTTT. It encodes CASSLSSGSQPQHF.

The chain recombines TRBV13 with TRBJ2-3; 9 bases line up with TRBD2. From germline, CDR1 is PRHDT and CDR2 FYEKMQ (reference sequence). The ends lost 4 bases at V and 1 base at J; junction bases unmatched: 12. The CDR3 runs to 18 residues. DNA for the CDR3: TGTGCCAGCAGCTCACCCCCTGGGCGGGAGGGAGGCACAGATACGCAGTATTTT. Encoded protein: CASSSPPGREGGTDTQYF.

The chain carries TRBV6-5 and TRBJ2-1, with TRBD2 identical over 13 bases. V shed 8 bases, J shed 7 bases, and the junction held 5 bases outside the gene matches. This CDR3 is built from 14 residues. Germline lookup yields CDR1 MNHEY and CDR2 SVGAGI. As DNA, the CDR3 is TGTGCCAGCTCCTGGACTAGCGGGAGTAATGAGCAGTTCTTC. Translating it yields CASSWTSGSNEQFF.

V gene TRBV7-9 combines with J gene TRBJ2-7, with TRBD2 as a possible D gene (6 bases). The V and J ends lost 10 bases and 1 base respectively, with 14 bases between them. The germline CDR1 and CDR2 sequences are SEHNR and FQNEAQ (reference sequence). CDR3 length: 13 amino acids. The CDR3 nucleotides are TGTGCCATACGACTAGTGGAATCCTACGAGCAGTACTTC. Translation: CAIRLVESYEQYF.

The V gene is TRBV5-1, the J gene TRBJ2-7; possible D gene TRBD1, 5 bases. The germline V gene encodes CDR1 SGHRS and CDR2 YFSETQ. With 2 bases removed from V and 3 bases from J, the gap between germline ends came to 12 bases. This CDR3 spans 14 amino acids. The CDR3 protein is CASSLSTGVYEQYF. Here the CDR3 DNA reads TGCGCCAGCAGCTTATCCACAGGAGTCTACGAGCAGTACTTC. Using reference TRBV5-1 and TRBJ2-7 for the parts outside the CDR3, the full variable domain is KAGVTQTPRYLIKTRGQQVTLSCSPISGHRSVSWYQQTPGQGLQFLFEYFSETQRNKGNFPGRFSGRQFSNSRSEMNVSTLELGDSALYLCASSLSTGVYEQYFGPGTRLTVT.

V usage is TRBV5-1 and J usage is TRBJ1-6; TRBD1 matches 10 bases. Per germline, CDR1 SGHRS and CDR2 YFSETQ. The CDR3 consists of 15 residues. V gave up 4 bases and J gave up 9 bases; unmatched junction bases: 7. The CDR3 DNA reads as TGCGCCAGCAGCCTTGGGGACAGGGGAGCTTCACCCCTCCACTTT. This gives the protein CASSLGDRGASPLHF.

The genes are TRBV7-2 and TRBJ2-5; D perhaps matches TRBD1 (5 bases). Trimming cost V 2 bases and J 4 bases, with 11 bases left between them. The germline V gene encodes CDR1 SGHTA and CDR2 FQGNSA. The CDR3 is 14 amino acids. The CDR3 here is CASSLQGVGETQYF. CDR3 in DNA: TGTGCCAGCAGCTTACAAGGGGTCGGAGAGACCCAGTACTTC.

The rearrangement links TRBV29-1 to TRBJ2-2, with unresolved D. From germline, CDR1 is SQVTM and CDR2 ANQGSEA. Between the trimmed V and J ends, which lost 5 bases and 4 bases, there was a span of 8 bases. CDR3 length equals 12 residues. Here the CDR3 reads CSVKLGTGELFF. CDR3 coding DNA: TGCAGCGTTAAGCTTGGCACCGGGGAGCTGTTTTTT.

V gene TRBV10-3 combines with J gene TRBJ1-1; D perhaps matches TRBD1 (6 bases). CDR3 size: 13 residues. Per germline, CDR1 ENHRY and CDR2 SYGVKD. The V and J ends lost 7 bases and 5 bases respectively, with 14 bases between them. CDR3 in DNA: TGTGCCATCACGCAGGGGAAGGATACTGAAGCTTTCTTT. The encoded protein is CAITQGKDTEAFF.

The V and J genes are TRBV13 and TRBJ1-4; no clear D. Per germline, CDR1 PRHDT and CDR2 FYEKMQ (reference sequence). The CDR3 runs to 13 residues. V lost 9 bases and J 6 bases, leaving 14 bases between the germline ends. As DNA, the CDR3 is TGTGCCAGTACGGAGGGAATGGATGAAAAACTGTTTTTT. Amino acid sequence: CASTEGMDEKLFF.

V usage is TRBV7-2 and J usage is TRBJ1-2; the D gene is possibly TRBD1 (6 bases). CDR1 SGHTA and CDR2 FQGNSA come from the germline V gene. CDR3 length: 14 amino acids. The ends were cut back, 4 bases at V and 2 bases at J, with 11 bases in the middle. CDR3 nucleotides: TGTGCCAGCAGCTCTCAGGGGTCGAACTATGGCTACACCTTC. This gives the protein CASSSQGSNYGYTF.

The chain links TRBV19 to TRBJ1-4; D not resolved. The CDR3 is 13 residues long. V dropped 7 bases and J dropped 8 bases, with 14 bases sitting between them. The germline gives CDR1 LNHDA, CDR2 SQIVND (reference sequence). CDR3 region: CASNFRVREKLFF. CDR3 nucleotide sequence: TGTGCCAGTAATTTCCGGGTGAGGGAAAAACTGTTTTTT.